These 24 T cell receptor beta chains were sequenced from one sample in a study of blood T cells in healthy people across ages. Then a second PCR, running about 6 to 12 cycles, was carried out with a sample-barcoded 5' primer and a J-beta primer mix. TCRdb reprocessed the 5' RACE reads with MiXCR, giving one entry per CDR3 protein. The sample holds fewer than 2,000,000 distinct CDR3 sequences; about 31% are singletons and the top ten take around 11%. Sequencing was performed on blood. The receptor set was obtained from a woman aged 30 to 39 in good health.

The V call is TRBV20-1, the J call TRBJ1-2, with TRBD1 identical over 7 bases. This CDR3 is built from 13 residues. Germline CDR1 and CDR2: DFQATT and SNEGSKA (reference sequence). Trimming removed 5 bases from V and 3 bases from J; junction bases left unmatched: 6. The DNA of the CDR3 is TGCAGTGCTGACGACAGGGACCACTATGGCTACACCTTC. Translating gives CSADDRDHYGYTF.

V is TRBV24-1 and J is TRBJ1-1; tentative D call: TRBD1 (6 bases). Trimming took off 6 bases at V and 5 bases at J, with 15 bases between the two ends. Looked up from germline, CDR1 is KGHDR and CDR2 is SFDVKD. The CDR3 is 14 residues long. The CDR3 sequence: CATSSSGARTEAFF. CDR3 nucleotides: TGTGCCACCAGTTCATCGGGGGCGAGGACTGAAGCTTTCTTT.

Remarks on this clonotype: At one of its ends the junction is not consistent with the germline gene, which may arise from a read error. For the CDR3, the DNA is TGTGCCAGCAGTTTGAGGGGGCTTCAAGATATGCAGTATTTT. This codes for CASSLRGLQDMQYF. The rearrangement joins TRBV12-3 or TRBV12-4 to TRBJ2-3; TRBD1 matches 7 bases. The CDR3 extends over 14 amino acids.

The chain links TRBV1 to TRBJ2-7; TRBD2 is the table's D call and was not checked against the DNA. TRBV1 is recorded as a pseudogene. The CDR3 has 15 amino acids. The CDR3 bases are TGCACCAGCAGCCAGGACCCTTCTAGCGGGGGCGAGCAGTACTTC. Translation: CTSSQDPSSGGEQYF.

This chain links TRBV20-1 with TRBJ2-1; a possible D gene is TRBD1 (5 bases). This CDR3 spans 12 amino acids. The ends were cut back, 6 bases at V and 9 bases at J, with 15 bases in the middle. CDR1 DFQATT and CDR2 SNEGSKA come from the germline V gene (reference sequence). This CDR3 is CSASSGSGEQFF. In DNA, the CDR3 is TGCAGTGCCTCCTCAGGGTCGGGTGAGCAGTTCTTC.

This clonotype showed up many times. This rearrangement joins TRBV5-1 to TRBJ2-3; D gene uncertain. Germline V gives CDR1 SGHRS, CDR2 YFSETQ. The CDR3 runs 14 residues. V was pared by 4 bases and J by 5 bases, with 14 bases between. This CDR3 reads CASSPPGRGDTQYF. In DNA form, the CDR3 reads TGCGCCAGCAGCCCCCCTGGTAGAGGAGATACGCAGTATTTT.

Here the CDR3 reads CSSRQQVTNTEAFF. Written as DNA, the CDR3 is TGCAGCTCCCGGCAGCAGGTCACGAACACTGAAGCTTTCTTT. The chain couples TRBV20-1 to TRBJ1-1; D is unresolved. The CDR3 spans 14 residues. The germline CDR1 and CDR2 sequences are DFQATT and SNEGSKA (reference sequence).

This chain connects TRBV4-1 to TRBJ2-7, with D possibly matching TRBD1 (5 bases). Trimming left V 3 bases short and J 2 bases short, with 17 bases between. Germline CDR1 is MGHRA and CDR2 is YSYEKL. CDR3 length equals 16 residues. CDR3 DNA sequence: TGCGCCAGCAGCCAGGGGTTAAGGACAATCACCTACGAGCAGTACTTC. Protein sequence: CASSQGLRTITYEQYF.

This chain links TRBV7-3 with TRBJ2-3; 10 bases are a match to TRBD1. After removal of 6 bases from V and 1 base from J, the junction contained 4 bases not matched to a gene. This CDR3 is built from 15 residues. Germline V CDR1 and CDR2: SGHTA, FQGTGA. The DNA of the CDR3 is TGTGCCAGCAGTTCCGACAGGGGGCGCACAGATACGCAGTATTTT. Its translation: CASSSDRGRTDTQYF.

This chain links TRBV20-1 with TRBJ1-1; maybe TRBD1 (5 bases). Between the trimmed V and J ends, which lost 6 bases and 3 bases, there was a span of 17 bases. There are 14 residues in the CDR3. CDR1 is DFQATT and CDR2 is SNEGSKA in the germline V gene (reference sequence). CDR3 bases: TGCAGTGCCCTCTCGGGGCCCCCCGACACTGAAGCTTTCTTT. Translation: CSALSGPPDTEAFF.

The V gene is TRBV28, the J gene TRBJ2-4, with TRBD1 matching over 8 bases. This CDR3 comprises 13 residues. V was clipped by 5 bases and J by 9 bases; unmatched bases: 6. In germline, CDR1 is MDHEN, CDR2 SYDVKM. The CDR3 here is CASSAGTGSIQYF. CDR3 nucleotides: TGTGCCAGCAGTGCCGGGACAGGCAGCATTCAGTACTTC. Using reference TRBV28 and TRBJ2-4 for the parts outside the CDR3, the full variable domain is DVKVTQSSRYLVKRTGEKVFLECVQDMDHENMFWYRQDPGLGLRLIYFSYDVKMKEKGDIPEGYSVSREKKERFSLILESASTNQTSMYLCASSAGTGSIQYFGAGTRLSVL.

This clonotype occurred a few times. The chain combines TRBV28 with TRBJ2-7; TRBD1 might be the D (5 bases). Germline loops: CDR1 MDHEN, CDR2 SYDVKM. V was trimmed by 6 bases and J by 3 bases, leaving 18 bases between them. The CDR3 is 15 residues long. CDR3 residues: CASSQGLGPGYEQYF. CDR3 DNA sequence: TGTGCCAGCAGCCAGGGTCTTGGCCCGGGCTACGAGCAGTACTTC. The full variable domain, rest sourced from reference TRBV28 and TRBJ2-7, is DVKVTQSSRYLVKRTGEKVFLECVQDMDHENMFWYRQDPGLGLRLIYFSYDVKMKEKGDIPEGYSVSREKKERFSLILESASTNQTSMYLCASSQGLGPGYEQYFGPGTRLTVT.

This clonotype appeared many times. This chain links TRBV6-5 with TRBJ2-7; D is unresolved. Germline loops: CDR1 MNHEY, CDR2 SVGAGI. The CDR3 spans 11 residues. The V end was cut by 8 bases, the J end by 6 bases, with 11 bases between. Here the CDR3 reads CASGSTPEQYF. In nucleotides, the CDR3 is TGTGCCAGCGGATCGACGCCCGAGCAGTACTTC.

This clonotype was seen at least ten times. The CDR3 nucleotides read TGCAGCGTTCGAGACAGCCTGCGGGAGCAGTACTTC. Protein product: CSVRDSLREQYF. This chain links TRBV29-1 with TRBJ2-7; perhaps TRBD1 as D (5 bases). The CDR3 is 12 amino acids. Germline CDR1 SQVTM, CDR2 ANQGSEA. Trimming left V 5 bases short and J 7 bases short, with 15 bases between.

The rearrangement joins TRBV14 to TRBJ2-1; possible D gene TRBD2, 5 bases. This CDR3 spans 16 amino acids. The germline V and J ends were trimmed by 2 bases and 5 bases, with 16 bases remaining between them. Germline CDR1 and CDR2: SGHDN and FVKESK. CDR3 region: CASSQRGNPTNNEQFF. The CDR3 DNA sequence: TGTGCCAGCAGCCAACGGGGTAACCCGACTAACAATGAGCAGTTCTTC.

In nucleotides, the CDR3 is TGTGCCAGCAGCGTAGCACAGGGAACCGAGCAGTACTTC. The encoded protein is CASSVAQGTEQYF. The rearrangement links TRBV9 to TRBJ2-7, with a tentative D call TRBD1 (6 bases). Trimming took off 0 bases at V and 6 bases at J, with 10 bases between the two ends. The CDR3 sequence is 13 residues long. Germline V CDR1 and CDR2: SGDLS, YYNGEE.

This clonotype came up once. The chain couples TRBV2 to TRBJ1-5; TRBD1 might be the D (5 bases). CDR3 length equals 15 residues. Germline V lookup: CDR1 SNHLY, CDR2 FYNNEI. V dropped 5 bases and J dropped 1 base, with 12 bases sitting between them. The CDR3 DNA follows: TGTGCCAGCAGTCCTCAGTCAGGGAGCAATCAGCCCCAGCATTTT. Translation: CASSPQSGSNQPQHF.

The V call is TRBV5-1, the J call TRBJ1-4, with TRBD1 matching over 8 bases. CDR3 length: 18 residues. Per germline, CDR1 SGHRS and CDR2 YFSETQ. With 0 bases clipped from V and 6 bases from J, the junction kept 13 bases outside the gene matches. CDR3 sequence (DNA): TGCGCCAGCAGCTTGGGCCTCGATCGCGGGACAGGACATGAAAAACTGTTTTTT. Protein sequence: CASSLGLDRGTGHEKLFF.

The CDR3 here is CASSFAWNEQYF. DNA for the CDR3: TGTGCCAGCAGCTTCGCTTGGAACGAGCAGTACTTC. The chain combines TRBV7-8 with TRBJ2-7; unclear D gene. CDR1 SGHVS and CDR2 FQNEAQ come from the germline V gene. V was pared by 3 bases and J by 5 bases, with 8 bases between. The CDR3 has 12 amino acids.

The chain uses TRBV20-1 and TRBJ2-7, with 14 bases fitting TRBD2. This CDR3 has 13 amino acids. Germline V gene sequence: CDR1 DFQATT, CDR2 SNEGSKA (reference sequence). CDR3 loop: CTLGLAGGYEQYF. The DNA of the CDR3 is TGCACACTCGGACTAGCGGGGGGCTACGAGCAGTACTTC.

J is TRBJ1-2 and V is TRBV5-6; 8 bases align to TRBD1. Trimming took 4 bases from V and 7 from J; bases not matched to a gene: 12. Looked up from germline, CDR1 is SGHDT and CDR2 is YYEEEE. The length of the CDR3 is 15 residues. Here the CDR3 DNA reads TGTGCCAGCAGCCATGGACAGGGTCTGATGGGTGGCTACACCTTC. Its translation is CASSHGQGLMGGYTF.

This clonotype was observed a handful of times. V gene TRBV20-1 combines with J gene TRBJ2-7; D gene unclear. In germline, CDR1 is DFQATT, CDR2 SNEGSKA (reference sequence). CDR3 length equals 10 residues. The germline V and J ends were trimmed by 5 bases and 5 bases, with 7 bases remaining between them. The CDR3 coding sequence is TGCAGTGCTCTCCCAGACGAGCAGTACTTC. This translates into CSALPDEQYF.

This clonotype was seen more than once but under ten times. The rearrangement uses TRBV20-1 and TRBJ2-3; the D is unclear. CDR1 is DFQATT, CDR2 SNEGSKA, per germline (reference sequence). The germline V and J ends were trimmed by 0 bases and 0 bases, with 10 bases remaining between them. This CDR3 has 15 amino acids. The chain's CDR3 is CSARDRSTSTDTQYF. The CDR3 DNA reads TGCAGTGCTAGAGATCGAAGCACTAGCACAGATACGCAGTATTTT.

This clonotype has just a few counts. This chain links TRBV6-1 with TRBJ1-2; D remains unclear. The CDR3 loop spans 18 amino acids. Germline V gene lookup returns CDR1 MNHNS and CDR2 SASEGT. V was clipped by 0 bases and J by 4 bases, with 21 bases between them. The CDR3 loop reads CASSEAPWALNPPYGYTF. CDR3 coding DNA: TGTGCCAGCAGTGAAGCCCCATGGGCGTTGAATCCACCCTATGGCTACACCTTC.